These 11 T cell receptor beta chains share one sample of origin, sequenced in a study of cytomegalovirus exposure and HLA in healthy donors. The study ran its PCR with 60 Vbeta and 13 Jbeta primers. TCRdb's copy holds only in-frame clones and misses some; the assay was immunoSEQ multiplex PCR. Of about 120,000 clones listed, roughly 80% are singletons. Sequenced input: PBMCs. The source is a man in his 60s in good health and CMV-seropositive.

The V call is TRBV29-1, the J call TRBJ1-3, with 9 bases that match TRBD1. CDR3 size: 15 residues. Trimming at V came to 3 bases and at J to 2 bases, leaving 5 bases not matched to a gene. Germline V gene sequence: CDR1 SQVTM, CDR2 ANQGSEA. In nucleotides, the CDR3 is TGCAGCGTTGAGGACAACAGGGGGCCTGGAAACACCATATATTTT. Translation: CSVEDNRGPGNTIYF.

V and J are TRBV10-1 and TRBJ2-1; D perhaps matches TRBD2 (5 bases). Between the trimmed V and J ends, which lost 0 bases and 4 bases, there was a span of 7 bases. Germline CDR1 and CDR2: WNHNN and SYGVQD (reference sequence). The CDR3 covers 14 residues. DNA of the CDR3: TGCGCCAGCAGTGAGTCTAGCGTTTACAATGAGCAGTTCTTC. Amino acids: CASSESSVYNEQFF.

In this sample, this clone turned up once. V gene TRBV23-1 combines with J gene TRBJ2-1, with D unclear. TRBV23-1 is marked as an open reading frame, function uncertain. There are 14 residues in the CDR3. Trimming stripped 3 bases from V and 7 bases from J, with 13 bases between. The CDR3 is CASSQVKTRNEQFF. The CDR3 DNA reads as TGCGCCAGCAGTCAGGTCAAAACGAGGAATGAGCAGTTCTTC.

The genes are TRBV9 and TRBJ2-1, with D perhaps TRBD1 (5 bases). V shed 3 bases and J shed 1 base, with 11 bases lying between them. The CDR3 length is 15 residues. Germline V gene lookup returns CDR1 SGDLS and CDR2 YYNGEE. Here the CDR3 reads CASSGQGASYNEQFF. The DNA of the CDR3 is TGTGCCAGCAGCGGCCAAGGGGCTTCCTACAATGAGCAGTTCTTC.

This chain joins TRBV28 and TRBJ2-5; TRBD1 agrees at 10 bases. Germline V gives CDR1 MDHEN, CDR2 SYDVKM. The CDR3 sequence is 17 residues long. The junction had 11 bases not matched to a gene; V was cut back by 3 bases and J by 4 bases. The CDR3 reads CASSFFSYDRGRETQYF. The CDR3 DNA reads TGTGCCAGCAGTTTCTTCTCCTATGACAGGGGGCGAGAGACCCAGTACTTC.

J is TRBJ2-5 and V is TRBV9, with 7 bases identical to TRBD1. The trim removed 2 bases at V and 2 bases at J, leaving 3 bases unmatched. CDR3 length: 14 amino acids. Germline V CDR1 and CDR2: SGDLS, YYNGEE. The CDR3 nucleotides are TGTGCCAGCAGCGTCGGGACAGCACAAGAGACCCAGTACTTC. Encoded protein: CASSVGTAQETQYF.

This chain uses TRBV6-4 with TRBJ2-2; the match to TRBD1 covers 7 bases. This CDR3 is built from 14 residues. With 6 bases clipped from V and 0 bases from J, the junction kept 1 base outside the gene matches. Per germline, CDR1 MRHNA and CDR2 SNTAGT. The CDR3 bases are TGTGCCAGCAGGACAGGGCCGAACACCGGGGAGCTGTTTTTT. Translated, it gives CASRTGPNTGELFF.

The chain links TRBV7-9 to TRBJ2-1, with TRBD2 matching over 15 bases. There are 15 residues in the CDR3. The V gene end was trimmed by 5 bases and the J gene end by 9 bases; junction bases not matched to a gene: 5. Germline V CDR1 and CDR2: SEHNR, FQNEAQ (reference sequence). The CDR3 DNA reads as TGTGCCAGCAGCCGGACTAGCGGGGGGGTTGGTGAGCAGTTCTTC. Amino acids: CASSRTSGGVGEQFF.

J is TRBJ2-7 and V is TRBV15, with D tentatively TRBD1 (5 bases). Trimming removed 0 bases at V and 3 bases at J, with 12 bases between. From germline, CDR1 is LNHNV and CDR2 YYDKDF (reference sequence). The CDR3 length is 15 residues. The CDR3 DNA reads TGTGCCACCAGCAGAGATGTCCAGGGCGGCTACGAGCAGTACTTC. Translation gives CATSRDVQGGYEQYF.

The chain combines TRBV5-1 with TRBJ1-1; 7 bases map to TRBD1. The J segment lost 6 bases and the V segment lost 6 bases, leaving 8 bases of the junction unmatched. CDR3 length: 13 amino acids. Germline assignment: CDR1 SGHRS and CDR2 YFSETQ. CDR3 nucleotides: TGCGCCAGCAACGCAGGGACAGCATCTGAAGCTTTCTTT. Protein sequence: CASNAGTASEAFF. Drawing the rest from reference TRBV5-1 and TRBJ1-1, the complete variable domain is KAGVTQTPRYLIKTRGQQVTLSCSPISGHRSVSWYQQTPGQGLQFLFEYFSETQRNKGNFPGRFSGRQFSNSRSEMNVSTLELGDSALYLCASNAGTASEAFFGQGTRLTVV.

V is TRBV14 and J is TRBJ1-2, with unresolved D. Per the germline V gene, CDR1 is SGHDN and CDR2 is FVKESK. This CDR3 spans 15 amino acids. V lost 0 bases, J lost 6 bases, and 14 bases lay in between. The CDR3 loop is CASSQDLIASDGYTF. The CDR3 region has the DNA TGTGCCAGCAGCCAAGATCTCATTGCCTCGGATGGCTACACCTTC.